These 14 T cell receptor beta chains were sequenced from one sample in a study of blood T cell repertoires in COVID-19. Clones were sequenced by immunoSEQ multiplex PCR, and TCRdb holds only the in-frame ones, with some missing. The sample carries approximately 290,000 clones, around nine tenths recorded once. Sample: PBMCs or T cells enriched from blood (not recorded which). These receptors all come from a woman aged 30 to 39 who had recovered from COVID-19.

This clone appeared once. V usage is TRBV7-9 and J usage is TRBJ1-2; 7 bases map to TRBD1. This CDR3 contains 16 residues. V lost 0 bases and J lost 7; bases outside the gene matches: 11. The germline gives CDR1 SEHNR, CDR2 FQNEAQ (reference sequence). CDR3 nucleotides: TGTGCCAGCAGCTTAGCGCGCGGAGGGGGCGACGGTGGCTACACCTTC. This codes for CASSLARGGGDGGYTF.

The chain is built from TRBV19 and TRBJ2-5; 7 bases align to TRBD1. Germline values: CDR1 LNHDA, CDR2 SQIVND (reference sequence). This CDR3 is built from 16 residues. The junction had 10 bases not matched to a gene; V was cut back by 5 bases and J by 1 base. The CDR3 DNA reads TGTGCCAGTAGTTTAGTCAGGGGGTCTTCCCAAGAGACCCAGTACTTC. Amino acid sequence: CASSLVRGSSQETQYF.

This chain links TRBV7-2 with TRBJ2-7, with 11 positions matching TRBD2. This CDR3 comprises 14 residues. V lost 3 bases, J lost 3 bases, and 1 base stayed unmatched. Germline CDR1 reads SGHTA; CDR2 reads FQGNSA. The CDR3 DNA sequence: TGTGCCAGCAGCTTCGGGACTAGCGGCTACGAGCAGTACTTC. It codes for CASSFGTSGYEQYF. The full variable domain, rest sourced from reference TRBV7-2 and TRBJ2-7, is GAGVSQSPSNKVTEKGKDVELRCDPISGHTALYWYRQSLGQGLEFLIYFQGNSAPDKSGLPSDRFSAERTGGSVSTLTIQRTQQEDSAVYLCASSFGTSGYEQYFGPGTRLTVT.

V usage is TRBV5-5 and J usage is TRBJ2-1, with 8 bases matching TRBD2. The V gene end was trimmed by 1 base and the J gene end by 4 bases; junction bases not matched to a gene: 4. The CDR3 has 15 residues. Germline CDR1 and CDR2: SGHKS and YYEKEE (reference sequence). CDR3 in amino acids: CASSLWLAGYNEQFF. Written as DNA, the CDR3 is TGTGCCAGCAGCTTGTGGCTAGCGGGTTACAATGAGCAGTTCTTC.

The J gene is TRBJ2-1, the V gene TRBV7-2; 13 nucleotides align to TRBD2. The CDR3 length is 16 residues. The germline V gene has CDR1 SGHTA and CDR2 FQGNSA. The ends lost 2 bases at V and 8 bases at J; junction bases unmatched: 6. CDR3 loop: CASSLRLAGGWDEQFF. CDR3 in DNA: TGTGCCAGCAGCTTAAGACTAGCGGGAGGATGGGATGAGCAGTTCTTC. The full variable domain, its missing parts supplied by reference TRBV7-2 and TRBJ2-1, is GAGVSQSPSNKVTEKGKDVELRCDPISGHTALYWYRQSLGQGLEFLIYFQGNSAPDKSGLPSDRFSAERTGGSVSTLTIQRTQQEDSAVYLCASSLRLAGGWDEQFFGPGTRLTVL.

The chain is built from TRBV6-2 or TRBV6-3 and TRBJ1-5; 9 bases are shared with TRBD1. V shed 4 bases and J 4 bases; nucleotides not matched to a gene: 2. The CDR3 contains 14 residues. Per germline, CDR1 MNHEY and CDR2 SVGEGT. The CDR3 protein is CASSWDRENQPQHF. As DNA, the CDR3 is TGTGCCAGCAGTTGGGACAGGGAAAATCAGCCCCAGCATTTT.

This sequence joins TRBV2 and TRBJ2-7; 8 bases fit TRBD1. The V segment lost 8 bases and the J segment 4 bases; nucleotides outside the gene matches: 10. Germline values: CDR1 SNHLY, CDR2 FYNNEI. This CDR3 contains 14 residues. CDR3 loop: CASQTQGARYEQYF. The DNA of the CDR3 is TGTGCCAGCCAAACGCAGGGGGCGCGGTACGAGCAGTACTTC.

This sequence joins TRBV28 and TRBJ2-3; 11 bases align to TRBD1. The CDR3 has 15 residues. After removal of 4 bases from V and 5 bases from J, the junction contained 5 bases not matched to a gene. Germline V lookup: CDR1 MDHEN, CDR2 SYDVKM. DNA for the CDR3: TGTGCCAGCAGTTCAGGGACAGGGGGGAGAGATACGCAGTATTTT. Its translation: CASSSGTGGRDTQYF. Looking up the rest from reference TRBV28 and TRBJ2-3 gives the full variable domain: DVKVTQSSRYLVKRTGEKVFLECVQDMDHENMFWYRQDPGLGLRLIYFSYDVKMKEKGDIPEGYSVSREKKERFSLILESASTNQTSMYLCASSSGTGGRDTQYFGPGTRLTVL.

The chain carries TRBV24-1 and TRBJ2-3; TRBD2 matches 12 bases. This CDR3 comprises 18 residues. J lost 2 bases, V lost 4 bases, and 9 bases had no gene match. Germline V gives CDR1 KGHDR, CDR2 SFDVKD. The CDR3 here is CATSEAGLAGINTDTQYF. DNA for the CDR3: TGTGCCACCAGTGAAGCCGGACTAGCGGGGATAAACACAGATACGCAGTATTTT.

The rearrangement links TRBV5-1 to TRBJ2-1; 10 positions agree with TRBD2. The CDR3 has 16 residues. Germline loops: CDR1 SGHRS, CDR2 YFSETQ. Trimming removed 3 bases from V and 2 bases from J; junction bases left unmatched: 5. For the CDR3, the DNA is TGCGCCAGCAGCTCCATTACTAGCGGGGCCTACAATGAGCAGTTCTTC. Its translation: CASSSITSGAYNEQFF. The full variable domain, rest sourced from reference TRBV5-1 and TRBJ2-1, is KAGVTQTPRYLIKTRGQQVTLSCSPISGHRSVSWYQQTPGQGLQFLFEYFSETQRNKGNFPGRFSGRQFSNSRSEMNVSTLELGDSALYLCASSSITSGAYNEQFFGPGTRLTVL.

The chain recombines TRBV5-4 with TRBJ2-1; 8 positions agree with TRBD1. The CDR3 spans 16 residues. The ends lost 4 bases at V and 9 bases at J; junction bases unmatched: 15. Per germline, CDR1 SGHNT and CDR2 YYREEE (reference sequence). The DNA of the CDR3 is TGTGCCAGCAGCGCCGACAGGGGCCCTCTTTGGGGTGAGCAGTTCTTC. Its translation is CASSADRGPLWGEQFF.

The rearrangement joins TRBV28 to TRBJ2-5; D remains ambiguous. CDR1 is MDHEN, CDR2 SYDVKM, per germline. This CDR3 is built from 11 residues. Trimming shortened V by 10 bases and J by 5 bases, and 11 bases separated the two germline ends. CDR3 region: CATALEETQYF. The CDR3 DNA follows: TGTGCCACCGCCCTAGAGGAGACCCAGTACTTC.

Only one count was recorded for this clone. The rearrangement links TRBV28 to TRBJ2-2, with D perhaps TRBD2 (5 bases). This CDR3 contains 14 residues. Germline V CDR1 and CDR2: MDHEN, SYDVKM. V was cut by 8 bases and J by 7 bases, with 17 bases left in between. Here the CDR3 reads CASGLLGRNGELFF. CDR3 coding DNA: TGTGCCAGCGGACTTCTAGGGCGAAACGGGGAGCTGTTTTTT.

The gene calls are TRBV7-3 and TRBJ2-5; 9 bases agree with TRBD2. J was trimmed by 2 bases and V by 5 bases; bases with no gene match: 6. The germline gives CDR1 SGHTA, CDR2 FQGTGA. This CDR3 has 15 residues. The CDR3 spells CASSPGTSWQETQYF. CDR3 DNA: TGTGCCAGCAGCCCGGGGACTAGCTGGCAAGAGACCCAGTACTTC.